The 22 T cell receptor beta chains below all came from one sample that was sequenced in a study of blood T cell repertoires in COVID-19. Profiled with immunoSEQ multiplex PCR; TCRdb holds only in-frame clones, not every one. The sample shows about 180,000 clones, 65% to 90% of them seen only once. The sample taken for sequencing was peripheral blood. The origin of the receptors is a human donor in a cohort sampled during active COVID-19.

This sequence joins TRBV7-9 and TRBJ2-3; D may be TRBD2 (6 bases). V lost 2 bases to trimming and J lost 1 base, with 13 bases between them. CDR1 is SEHNR, CDR2 FQNEAQ, per germline (reference sequence). The CDR3 covers 16 residues. The CDR3 coding sequence is TGTGCCAGCAGCTTATTGACGGGAGACGGCACAGATACGCAGTATTTT. Translation gives CASSLLTGDGTDTQYF.

This clone was counted a few times. This sequence joins TRBV28 and TRBJ1-5; a possible D gene is TRBD1 (6 bases). Per germline, CDR1 MDHEN and CDR2 SYDVKM. V was pared by 7 bases and J by 3 bases, with 13 bases between. The CDR3 runs 14 residues. The CDR3 sequence is CASNEQGPNQPQHF. The CDR3 DNA is TGTGCCAGCAATGAACAGGGTCCCAATCAGCCCCAGCATTTT.

The J gene is TRBJ2-1, the V gene TRBV11-3; 7 nucleotides match TRBD2. The germline CDR1 and CDR2 sequences are SGHNT and YENEEA. Losses at the gene ends were 4 bases for V and 6 bases for J; bases not matched to a gene: 0. The CDR3 spans 12 residues. The CDR3 is CASSSGGNEQFF. CDR3 DNA: TGTGCCAGCAGCTCGGGGGGCAATGAGCAGTTCTTC.

The CDR3 reads CASSQDGQATLLYTF. CDR3 nucleotide sequence: TGTGCCAGCAGCCAAGATGGACAGGCGACTCTTCTCTACACCTTC. The chain joins TRBV4-2 to TRBJ1-2, with TRBD1 matching 7 bases. J was trimmed by 10 bases and V by 0 bases; bases with no gene match: 11. The CDR3 has 15 amino acids. In germline, CDR1 is LGHNA, CDR2 YNFKEQ.

The J gene is TRBJ1-4, the V gene TRBV5-8; D not certain. V lost 1 base to trimming and J lost 8 bases, with 15 bases between them. Germline CDR1 reads SGHTS; CDR2 reads YDEGEE. CDR3 size: 15 residues. CDR3 region: CASSLIKNAREKLFF. The DNA of the CDR3 is TGTGCCAGCAGCTTGATCAAGAACGCTAGGGAAAAACTGTTTTTT.

V gene TRBV5-1 combines with J gene TRBJ2-3; 9 bases are a match to TRBD2. The CDR3 sequence is 16 residues long. Germline assignment: CDR1 SGHRS and CDR2 YFSETQ. The J segment lost 0 bases and the V segment lost 6 bases, leaving 8 bases of the junction unmatched. The CDR3: CASKPAGGPSTDTQYF. In DNA, the CDR3 is TGCGCCAGCAAACCAGCGGGAGGTCCGAGCACAGATACGCAGTATTTT.

J is TRBJ2-1 and V is TRBV4-1; D gene uncertain. Germline CDR1 MGHRA, CDR2 YSYEKL. V lost 3 bases to trimming and J lost 8 bases, with 14 bases between them. The CDR3 spans 14 residues. CDR3: CASSHPGSQDEQFF. CDR3 DNA sequence: TGCGCCAGCAGCCACCCGGGTTCCCAAGATGAGCAGTTCTTC.

The chain employs TRBV12-3 or TRBV12-4 and TRBJ2-1, with D uncertain. V lost 2 bases and J 6 bases, leaving 5 bases between the germline ends. CDR3 length equals 12 residues. The CDR3 region has the DNA TGTGCCAGCAGTTTAAATAGCAATGAGCAGTTCTTC. Its translation: CASSLNSNEQFF.

The J gene is TRBJ2-3, the V gene TRBV18; 11 bases fit TRBD1. V gave up 3 bases and J gave up 4 bases; unmatched junction bases: 6. Per the germline V gene, CDR1 is KGHSH and CDR2 is LQKENI. The CDR3 length is 16 residues. The CDR3 coding sequence is TGTGCCAGCTCACCCTCCCGGGACAGGGGGGCAGATACGCAGTATTTT. It is translated as CASSPSRDRGADTQYF.

The chain employs TRBV29-1 and TRBJ1-1; weak D call: TRBD1 (5 bases). The CDR3 runs to 11 residues. Trimming stripped 4 bases from V and 9 bases from J, with 12 bases between. From germline, CDR1 is SQVTM and CDR2 ANQGSEA. As DNA, the CDR3 is TGCAGCGTTGTAGAAAGGGGCCAAGCTTTCTTT. Amino acids: CSVVERGQAFF.

This chain joins TRBV27 and TRBJ2-1; 8 nucleotides match TRBD2. The ends lost 3 bases at V and 4 bases at J; junction bases unmatched: 8. The CDR3 sequence is 16 residues long. The germline V gene has CDR1 MNHEY and CDR2 SMNVEV (reference sequence). CDR3 in DNA: TGTGCCAGCAGTTTTTATGCGCCTAGCGGGTACAATGAGCAGTTCTTC. Protein product: CASSFYAPSGYNEQFF.

This chain links TRBV19 with TRBJ1-5; tentatively, D is TRBD1 (6 bases). V was trimmed by 7 bases and J by 1 base, leaving 20 bases between them. The CDR3 is made up of 17 amino acids. CDR1 and CDR2 (germline): LNHDA, SQIVND (reference sequence). As DNA, the CDR3 is TGTGCCAGTAACCATGGGGCAGGACAGCCCAGCAATCAGCCCCAGCATTTT. Amino acids: CASNHGAGQPSNQPQHF.

This clone appeared a few times. The CDR3, as DNA: TGTGCCAGCAGTGACCCCGGACAGGTGGTCTCAACTAATGAAAAACTGTTTTTT. The encoded protein is CASSDPGQVVSTNEKLFF. The rearrangement uses TRBV6-4 and TRBJ1-4, with TRBD1 matching over 7 bases. In germline, CDR1 is MRHNA, CDR2 SNTAGT. The CDR3 is made up of 18 amino acids. V shed 2 bases and J 0 bases; nucleotides not matched to a gene: 9.

This chain connects TRBV7-2 to TRBJ2-6; tentatively, D is TRBD1 (5 bases). Germline-derived CDR1 and CDR2 are SGHTA and FQGNSA. Trimming stripped 6 bases from V and 0 bases from J, with 9 bases between. The CDR3 sequence is 15 residues long. In nucleotides, the CDR3 is TGTGCCAGCAGTACAGGCTTCTCTGGGGCCAACGTCCTGACTTTC. Protein: CASSTGFSGANVLTF.

V and J are TRBV7-2 and TRBJ1-5, with TRBD1 identical over 9 bases. This CDR3 comprises 16 residues. Per germline, CDR1 SGHTA and CDR2 FQGNSA. The J segment lost 1 base and the V segment lost 5 bases, leaving 6 bases of the junction unmatched. In DNA, the CDR3 is TGTGCCAGCAGCGCGGACAGGGGTTGGAGCAATCAGCCCCAGCATTTT. Its protein product is CASSADRGWSNQPQHF.

The chain is built from TRBV27 and TRBJ2-5; tentatively, D is TRBD2 (5 bases). The CDR3 extends over 14 amino acids. CDR1 is MNHEY and CDR2 is SMNVEV in the germline V gene (reference sequence). V was trimmed by 6 bases and J by 3 bases, leaving 14 bases between them. DNA for the CDR3: TGTGCCAGCAGGCCCTTCACAGCGGAAGAGACCCAGTACTTC. Translation gives CASRPFTAEETQYF.

The genes are TRBV5-6 and TRBJ1-6, with D maybe TRBD1 (6 bases). Trimming cost V 4 bases and J 11 bases, with 13 bases left between them. Germline values: CDR1 SGHDT, CDR2 YYEEEE. This CDR3 has 13 amino acids. CDR3 nucleotides: TGTGCCAGCAGCGCCCTGGACAGTCCACCCCTCCACTTT. This encodes CASSALDSPPLHF.

This clone came up a few times. In the same sample, other DNA sequences code for this CDR3. This chain connects TRBV11-2 to TRBJ1-1; 9 bases agree with TRBD1. CDR1 and CDR2 from the germline V gene are SGHAT and FQNNGV. With V trimmed by 5 bases and J by 2 bases, 3 bases remained unmatched. The CDR3 consists of 14 residues. In DNA, the CDR3 is TGTGCCAGCAGCCTGGGACAGGGAAACACTGAAGCTTTCTTT. As protein: CASSLGQGNTEAFF. The whole variable domain, filled in from reference TRBV11-2 and TRBJ1-1, reads EAGVAQSPRYKIIEKRQSVAFWCNPISGHATLYWYQQILGQGPKLLIQFQNNGVVDDSQLPKDRFSAERLKGVDSTLKIQPAKLEDSAVYLCASSLGQGNTEAFFGQGTRLTVV.

This sequence joins TRBV9 and TRBJ2-1; 7 bases match TRBD1. V dropped 4 bases and J dropped 4; count of bases not matched to a gene: 8. Germline-derived CDR1 and CDR2 are SGDLS and YYNGEE. The CDR3 is made up of 15 amino acids. Written as DNA, the CDR3 is TGTGCCAGCAGCCTACCCGGGACAGCTTACAATGAGCAGTTCTTC. Protein sequence: CASSLPGTAYNEQFF.

This sequence joins TRBV6-5 and TRBJ1-2, with TRBD1 matching over 8 bases. The CDR3 is made up of 14 amino acids. Trimming at V came to 2 bases and at J to 5 bases, leaving 4 bases not matched to a gene. Germline CDR1 MNHEY, CDR2 SVGAGI. As DNA, the CDR3 is TGTGCCAGCAGTTACCCGGACAGGGTTTATGGCTACACCTTC. It yields the protein CASSYPDRVYGYTF.

A note on this clone: The same CDR3 can be traced to other DNA sequences in this sample. This chain uses TRBV10-1 with TRBJ2-5; TRBD2 aligns across 11 bases. CDR3 length equals 15 residues. V shed 0 bases and J 3 bases; nucleotides not matched to a gene: 0. Germline V lookup: CDR1 WNHNN, CDR2 SYGVQD (reference sequence). CDR3 sequence: CASSESTSGKETQYF. In nucleotides, the CDR3 is TGCGCCAGCAGTGAGTCGACTAGCGGGAAAGAGACCCAGTACTTC.

The chain joins TRBV9 to TRBJ2-7; TRBD2 is a possible D gene (5 bases). The CDR3 extends over 15 amino acids. Germline CDR1 and CDR2: SGDLS and YYNGEE. With 0 bases removed from V and 1 base from J, the gap between germline ends came to 11 bases. The CDR3 bases are TGTGCCAGCAGCGTAGGCGGGCTGCGATCCTACGAGCAGTACTTC. It codes for CASSVGGLRSYEQYF.